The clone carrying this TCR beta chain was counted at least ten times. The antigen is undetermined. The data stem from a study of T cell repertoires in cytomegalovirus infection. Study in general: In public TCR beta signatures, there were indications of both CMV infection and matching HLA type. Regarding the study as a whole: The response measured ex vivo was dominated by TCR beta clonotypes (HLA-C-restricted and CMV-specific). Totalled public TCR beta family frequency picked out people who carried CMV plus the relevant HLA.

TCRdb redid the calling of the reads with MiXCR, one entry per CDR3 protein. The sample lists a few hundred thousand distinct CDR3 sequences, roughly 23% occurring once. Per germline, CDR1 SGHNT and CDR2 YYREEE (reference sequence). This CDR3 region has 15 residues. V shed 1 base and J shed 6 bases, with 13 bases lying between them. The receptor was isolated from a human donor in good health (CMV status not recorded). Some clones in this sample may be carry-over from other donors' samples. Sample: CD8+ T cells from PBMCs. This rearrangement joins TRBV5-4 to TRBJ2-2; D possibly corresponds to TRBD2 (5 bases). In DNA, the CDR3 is TGTGCCAGCAGCTTGCCCTTAACTAGTCCCGGGGAGCTGTTTTTT. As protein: CASSLPLTSPGELFF.